These 14 T cell receptor beta chains were sequenced from one sample in a study of beta chain features in type 1 diabetes. Points from the study as a whole: Moderate but significant shortening of TCRB CDR3s was recorded in all four CD4+ subsets from Type 1 diabetes patients.

The sequenced template was cDNA made from the entire isolated RNA. Assay: immunoSEQ multiplex PCR; the TCRdb copy retains only in-frame clones and omits some. The top ten hold about 0.7% of the sample, which has around 160,000 clones, 9% seen once. Their recognized antigens are unknown. Sequencing was carried out using central memory CD4+ T cells from blood. Receptors originate from a woman aged 25 to 39 with type 1 diabetes.

The J gene is TRBJ1-4, the V gene TRBV9; TRBD1 matches at 7 bases. The CDR3 runs 12 residues. Germline CDR1 reads SGDLS; CDR2 reads YYNGEE. With 7 bases clipped from V and 8 bases from J, the junction kept 5 bases outside the gene matches. The CDR3 region has the DNA TGTGCCAGCGGGGACAGCTGGGAAAAACTGTTTTTT. Its protein product is CASGDSWEKLFF.

The J gene is TRBJ2-3, the V gene TRBV10-3, with D perhaps TRBD2 (6 bases). V gave up 6 bases and J gave up 3 bases, with 7 bases separating them. CDR1 is ENHRY, CDR2 SYGVKD, per germline. The CDR3 spans 12 residues. The CDR3 DNA sequence: TGTGCCATCAGGGGGACTACAGATACGCAGTATTTT. This translates into CAIRGTTDTQYF.

This clone was detected only a few times. The V gene is TRBV9, the J gene TRBJ2-5; 7 bases are shared with TRBD2. This CDR3 spans 13 amino acids. Germline lookup yields CDR1 SGDLS and CDR2 YYNGEE. With 3 bases clipped from V and 4 bases from J, the junction kept 3 bases outside the gene matches. In DNA form, the CDR3 reads TGTGCCAGCAGCGGGCGGGGGAGAGAGACCCAGTACTTC. It codes for CASSGRGRETQYF.

This clone showed up just a few times. This chain uses TRBV6-5 with TRBJ2-7; no reliable D call. With 6 bases removed from V and 3 bases from J, the gap between germline ends came to 9 bases. The germline V gene encodes CDR1 MNHEY and CDR2 SVGAGI. The CDR3 covers 12 residues. CDR3 bases: TGTGCCAGCAGAACAAGCGACTACGAGCAGTACTTC. Translating it yields CASRTSDYEQYF.

The V and J genes are TRBV6-5 and TRBJ1-2; maybe TRBD1 (5 bases). Germline CDR1 is MNHEY and CDR2 is SVGAGI. The V gene lost 0 bases and the J gene lost 5 bases, with 16 bases spanning the gap. The CDR3 covers 16 residues. The DNA for the CDR3 is TGTGCCAGCAGTTACTCGATTGTGGGGCCTGGGTATGGCTACACCTTC. Amino acid sequence: CASSYSIVGPGYGYTF.

V gene TRBV4-1 combines with J gene TRBJ2-7; the D gene is possibly TRBD1 (6 bases). The CDR3 runs to 15 residues. Trimming pared 3 bases from V and 1 base from J, leaving 13 bases between. Germline V gives CDR1 MGHRA, CDR2 YSYEKL. The CDR3 loop reads CASSHPGVVSYEQYF. For the CDR3, the DNA is TGCGCCAGCAGCCACCCAGGGGTGGTTTCCTACGAGCAGTACTTC.

This clone turned up a few times. The CDR3 coding sequence is TGTGCCAGCAGCTTAGCTGTAGCGGGAGAGGAGAATGAGCAGTTCTTC. It codes for CASSLAVAGEENEQFF. The genes are TRBV7-2 and TRBJ2-1; 9 nucleotides agree with TRBD2. V was clipped by 0 bases and J by 7 bases; unmatched bases: 7. The germline CDR1 and CDR2 sequences are SGHTA and FQGNSA. The CDR3 is 16 residues long.

This chain connects TRBV27 to TRBJ2-6; TRBD2 matches at 7 bases. The ends lost 4 bases at V and 1 base at J; junction bases unmatched: 4. Germline CDR1 reads MNHEY; CDR2 reads SMNVEV (reference sequence). CDR3 length: 16 amino acids. CDR3 nucleotides: TGTGCCAGCAGTTCCGGGAGGACTTCTGGGGCCAACGTCCTGACTTTC. Its protein product is CASSSGRTSGANVLTF.

This clone showed up just a few times. V gene TRBV5-4 combines with J gene TRBJ2-3, with D uncertain. The CDR3 length is 17 residues. With 6 bases removed from V and 1 base from J, the gap between germline ends came to 21 bases. Germline V lookup: CDR1 SGHNT, CDR2 YYREEE (reference sequence). The CDR3 loop is CASTWALVEGGTDTQYF. In nucleotides, the CDR3 is TGTGCCAGCACGTGGGCCTTGGTAGAAGGTGGCACAGATACGCAGTATTTT. The full variable domain, completed using reference TRBV5-4 and TRBJ2-3, is ETGVTQSPTHLIKTRGQQVTLRCSSQSGHNTVSWYQQALGQGPQFIFQYYREEENGRGNFPPRFSGLQFPNYSSELNVNALELDDSALYLCASTWALVEGGTDTQYFGPGTRLTVL.

This clone turned up a few times. The chain combines TRBV29-1 with TRBJ2-3; 10 nucleotides line up with TRBD2. This CDR3 has 14 amino acids. Germline V gene data show CDR1 as SQVTM and CDR2 as ANQGSEA. V lost 7 bases, J lost 6 bases, and 10 bases stayed unmatched. The CDR3 DNA is TGCAGCGCTGCGACTAGCGGGTCGGAGGATACGCAGTATTTT. Its protein product is CSAATSGSEDTQYF.

This clone was seen a few times. V gene TRBV5-1 combines with J gene TRBJ2-1, with 8 bases that match TRBD2. The length of the CDR3 is 14 residues. After removal of 6 bases from V and 6 bases from J, the junction contained 8 bases not matched to a gene. Germline V gene data show CDR1 as SGHRS and CDR2 as YFSETQ. The CDR3 loop is CASTEGTRFNEQFF. For the CDR3, the DNA is TGCGCCAGCACCGAGGGGACTAGATTCAATGAGCAGTTCTTC.

The genes are TRBV9 and TRBJ2-7; 8 nucleotides match TRBD1. CDR3 length equals 14 residues. Germline V gene sequence: CDR1 SGDLS, CDR2 YYNGEE. Trimming cost V 5 bases and J 12 bases; bases outside gene matches: 16. CDR3 amino acids: CASSATAGGGLPYF. CDR3 DNA sequence: TGTGCCAGCAGTGCTACCGCAGGGGGCGGATTGCCGTACTTC.

This clone was counted a few times. The chain combines TRBV10-2 with TRBJ1-1, with TRBD1 identical over 10 bases. Unmatched junction bases numbered 6, after V lost 0 bases and J lost 5 bases. This CDR3 has 16 residues. CDR1 and CDR2 from the germline V gene are WSHSY and SAAADI. The chain's CDR3 is CASSESRGTGATEAFF. The CDR3 region has the DNA TGCGCCAGCAGTGAGTCGCGCGGGACAGGGGCTACTGAAGCTTTCTTT.

This chain uses TRBV2 with TRBJ1-1; D remains ambiguous. V lost 5 bases and J 4 bases, leaving 8 bases between the germline ends. The CDR3 extends over 12 amino acids. The V gene's germline CDR1 is SNHLY and CDR2 FYNNEI. Here the CDR3 reads CASSSGGTEAFF. For the CDR3, the DNA is TGTGCCAGCAGTAGTGGAGGCACTGAAGCTTTCTTT.